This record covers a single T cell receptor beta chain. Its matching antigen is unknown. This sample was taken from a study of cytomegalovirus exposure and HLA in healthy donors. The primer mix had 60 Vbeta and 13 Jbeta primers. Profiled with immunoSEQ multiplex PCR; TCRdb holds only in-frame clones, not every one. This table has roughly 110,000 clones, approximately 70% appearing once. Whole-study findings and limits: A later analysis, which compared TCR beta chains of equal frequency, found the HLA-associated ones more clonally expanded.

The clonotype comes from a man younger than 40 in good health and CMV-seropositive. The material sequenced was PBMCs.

CDR3 loop: CASSLTPEAEAFF. CDR3 nucleotides: TGTGCCAGCAGCTTGACCCCGGAGGCTGAAGCTTTCTTT. This chain uses TRBV5-4 with TRBJ1-1; D not resolved. The CDR3 spans 13 residues. V shed 1 base and J shed 6 bases, with 10 bases lying between them. Looked up from germline, CDR1 is SGHNT and CDR2 is YYREEE (reference sequence). The variable domain in full, with the rest retrieved from reference TRBV5-4 and TRBJ1-1, is ETGVTQSPTHLIKTRGQQVTLRCSSQSGHNTVSWYQQALGQGPQFIFQYYREEENGRGNFPPRFSGLQFPNYSSELNVNALELDDSALYLCASSLTPEAEAFFGQGTRLTVV.